Reported below is one T cell receptor beta chain. What it binds is unknown. The germline V gene has CDR1 KGHSH and CDR2 LQKENI. The CDR3 consists of 14 residues. Trimming pared 1 base from V and 5 bases from J, leaving 11 bases between. CD45RO/CCR7/CD25/CD127/CD95/CD27 separated CD4+ naive, central memory, regulatory and stem cell-like memory cells by sorting. Purity of each sorted population was above 95%. These data originate in a study of beta chain features in type 1 diabetes. Findings of the study overall: Researchers reported that naive, central memory and Treg TCRB repertoires appeared more similar in patients than in healthy donors. Type 1 diabetes patients had moderately but significantly shorter TCRB CDR3s in all four CD4+ subsets.

TCRB transcripts that were expressed got sequenced, as all of the isolated RNA had been reverse transcribed. Only in-frame clones appear in the TCRdb table, and some are missing; sequencing was by immunoSEQ multiplex PCR. The data contain 450,000 to 550,000 clones, approximately 30% of them singletons. Material: naive CD4+ T cells from blood. The V gene is TRBV18, the J gene TRBJ2-5; no clear D. The receptor was isolated from a young man in good health. CDR3 nucleotides: TGTGCCAGCTCACCACTTCCCGATTGGGAGACCCAGTACTTC. Encoded protein: CASSPLPDWETQYF. Full variable domain (missing parts from reference TRBV18 and TRBJ2-5): NAGVMQNPRHLVRRRGQEARLRCSPMKGHSHVYWYRQLPEEGLKFMVYLQKENIIDESGMPKERFSAEFPKEGPSILRIQQVVRGDSAAYFCASSPLPDWETQYFGPGTRLLVL.